The present T cell receptor (beta chain) was sequenced within a study of T cells after yellow fever vaccination. Study results and limitations: Relatively few clonotypes were ones that appeared in both CD4 and CD8 compartments. The booster response re-showed most primary clones: approximately 95% CD4, almost 90% CD8. Peak timing came faster in the weaker secondary response, day 5 versus 15.

5'RACE template switching generated TCR cDNA, adding a universal primer site and UMIs. In TCRdb, the 5' RACE reads were re-called with MiXCR into one record per CDR3 protein. This sample has fewer than 400,000 distinct CDR3 sequences, with around 10% found just once. In its sample, this clonotype was seen a few times. The antigen remains unidentified. The CDR3 runs to 15 residues. V trimming: 4 bases; J trimming: 1 base; junction bases outside the gene matches: 7. Germline CDR1 is DFQATT and CDR2 is SNEGSKA (reference sequence). The material was CD4+ T cells sorted from PBMCs, obtained 45 days after the yellow fever booster vaccination. The chain combines TRBV20-1 with TRBJ1-1, with TRBD1 matching 9 bases. The sequence was obtained from a man aged 18 to 29 who received the YFV17D yellow fever vaccine. The CDR3 is CSATSGTGPNTEAFF. The CDR3, as DNA: TGCAGTGCTACCTCCGGGACAGGGCCGAACACTGAAGCTTTCTTT.